Following are 2 T cell receptor beta chains from one sample sequenced in a study of T cells in localized non-small cell lung cancer (TCRdb year 2020). Receptors were amplified or captured by the immunoSEQ multiplex PCR assay. Entries here come from immuneACCESS through TCRdb and include only in-frame sequences with V and J called. Some clones fail to appear in such tables; in the studies checked, an unresolved V gene covers under half of the shortfall, and the cause of the remainder is unknown. The sample has about 40,000 clones on record, around 87% of them singletons. The ten top clones hold almost 6.5% of the sample. The input for sequencing was peripheral blood, taken before any cancer treatment. These TCRs come from a man aged 35 to 70 with stage I lung adenocarcinoma.

The V call is TRBV7-8, the J call TRBJ1-5; possibly TRBD1 for D (5 bases). Germline assignment: CDR1 SGHVS and CDR2 FQNEAQ. With 0 bases removed from V and 2 bases from J, the gap between germline ends came to 20 bases. The CDR3 runs 19 residues. The DNA for the CDR3 is TGTGCCAGCAGCTTAGCGCGTTACCCAGGGAGGGTGGGCAATCAGCCCCAGCATTTT. This encodes CASSLARYPGRVGNQPQHF.

The chain combines TRBV19 with TRBJ2-3; TRBD2 matches 12 bases. The CDR3 sequence is 17 residues long. Germline CDR1 is LNHDA and CDR2 is SQIVND (reference sequence). With V trimmed by 5 bases and J by 6 bases, 12 bases remained unmatched. The CDR3, as DNA: TGTGCCAGTAGTTCAATCATCCGACTAGCGGGAGAGGATACGCAGTATTTT. Translated: CASSSIIRLAGEDTQYF. Based on the CDR3 plus reference TRBV19 and TRBJ2-3, the full variable domain is DGGITQSPKYLFRKEGQNVTLSCEQNLNHDAMYWYRQDPGQGLRLIYYSQIVNDFQKGDIAEGYSVSREKKESFPLTVTSAQKNPTAFYLCASSSIIRLAGEDTQYFGPGTRLTVL.